This TCR beta chain was sequenced during a study of blood T cell repertoires in COVID-19. This CDR3 is 13 amino acids long. CDR1 SGHRS and CDR2 YFSETQ come from the germline V gene. J was trimmed by 6 bases and V by 9 bases; bases with no gene match: 10. This table comes from immunoSEQ multiplex PCR, and its TCRdb copy is limited to in-frame clones, with some not included. In the table there are over 45,000 clones, over 75% of which are singletons. The chain links TRBV5-1 to TRBJ2-3; 7 positions match TRBD1. Sequenced input: peripheral blood. This TCR was sampled from a human donor in a cohort sampled during active COVID-19. The CDR3 here is CATGTVPTDTQYF. In DNA form, the CDR3 reads TGCGCCACCGGGACAGTCCCCACGGATACGCAGTATTTT.